This TCR beta chain was sequenced for a study of human T cells and chemical hapten exposure. TCRdb analysed the RACE reads with MiXCR anew, one entry per CDR3 protein. The sample shows 80,000 to 100,000 distinct CDR3 sequences, roughly 12% of them seen only once. Time point defined: patch test 1, 2 weeks after DPC sensitization. As for treatment: therapeutic diphenylcyclopropenone sensitization with weekly scalp DPC. There are 16 residues in the CDR3. Germline lookup yields CDR1 KGHSH and CDR2 LQKENI. Trimming removed 6 bases from V and 5 bases from J; junction bases left unmatched: 13. The chain has TRBV18 and TRBJ2-7; TRBD1 agrees at 10 bases. The sequence was obtained from a woman aged 40 to 50 with alopecia areata. Some clones in this sample may be carry-over from other donors' samples. The material sequenced was whole blood, taken in connection with sensitization to the hapten diphenylcyclopropenone (DPC). The CDR3 sequence is CASSAHESGTGDEQYF. Here the CDR3 DNA reads TGTGCCAGCTCGGCCCATGAATCTGGGACAGGGGACGAGCAGTACTTC.